Each of the 32 T cell receptor beta chains below was sequenced from the same sample in a study of T cells expressing NK-cell markers. TCRdb reprocessed the 5' RACE reads and reports one entry per CDR3 protein, with no DNA. Here the sample table reports 25,000 to 35,000 distinct CDR3 sequences. The sequencing sample was made of blood T cells: a sorted CD56 or NKG2C T cell subset, CD4+ or CD8+ T cells, or bulk PBMC T cells (not recorded which). Receptor source: a woman aged 18-70 years in good health.

The chain links TRBV12-3 or TRBV12-4 to TRBJ2-5. This CDR3 spans 11 amino acids. The CDR3 sequence: CASSLRETQYF.

The V gene is TRBV9, the J gene TRBJ1-1; TCRdb calls TRBD1, which cannot be checked without DNA. This CDR3 has 13 amino acids. Germline CDR1 SGDLS, CDR2 YYNGEE. CDR3 amino acids: CASSEGGETEAFF.

The chain's CDR3 is CASSLGFSPLHF. The chain recombines TRBV7-9 with TRBJ1-6. The CDR3 loop spans 12 amino acids. Germline V gives CDR1 SEHNR, CDR2 FQNEAQ (reference sequence).

The chain couples TRBV29-1 to TRBJ1-4. Germline V lookup: CDR1 SQVTM, CDR2 ANQGSEA. There are 14 residues in the CDR3. The CDR3 spells CSVENVTTNEKLFF.

The genes are TRBV4-1 and TRBJ2-2; TCRdb designates TRBD2, a call that cannot be tested without DNA. Germline V gene lookup returns CDR1 MGHRA and CDR2 YSYEKL. This CDR3 comprises 16 residues. The CDR3 here is CASSPGLAEAPGELFF.

This clonotype shows up as medium-sized (0.01 to 0.1%) by frequency. The chain employs TRBV2 and TRBJ1-1; TCRdb's D gene call, TRBD1, goes unchecked for lack of DNA. The germline gives CDR1 SNHLY, CDR2 FYNNEI. The CDR3 length is 13 residues. CDR3 sequence reads: CASSAGGYAEAFF.

The CDR3 is CSATDEEGDSNQPQHF. The chain carries TRBV20-1 and TRBJ1-5; the D call from TCRdb, TRBD1, cannot be confirmed without DNA. The CDR3 covers 16 residues. CDR1 and CDR2 from the germline V gene are DFQATT and SNEGSKA (reference sequence).

The rearrangement uses TRBV5-1 and TRBJ1-1; absent DNA, TCRdb's TRBD1 call cannot be checked. This CDR3 contains 18 residues. The germline V gene encodes CDR1 SGHRS and CDR2 YFSETQ. CDR3 protein: CASSTRRGQGSRNTEAFF. Full variable domain (rest looked up from reference TRBV5-1 and TRBJ1-1): KAGVTQTPRYLIKTRGQQVTLSCSPISGHRSVSWYQQTPGQGLQFLFEYFSETQRNKGNFPGRFSGRQFSNSRSEMNVSTLELGDSALYLCASSTRRGQGSRNTEAFFGQGTRLTVV.

The chain has TRBV5-1 and TRBJ2-1; the D call of TRBD2 rests on TCRdb alone, since no DNA is present to check it. The CDR3 sequence is 18 residues long. Germline-derived CDR1 and CDR2 are SGHRS and YFSETQ. CDR3 protein: CASSTGTSGGGPYNEQFF. Based on the CDR3 plus reference TRBV5-1 and TRBJ2-1, the full variable domain is KAGVTQTPRYLIKTRGQQVTLSCSPISGHRSVSWYQQTPGQGLQFLFEYFSETQRNKGNFPGRFSGRQFSNSRSEMNVSTLELGDSALYLCASSTGTSGGGPYNEQFFGPGTRLTVL.

The chain combines TRBV7-9 with TRBJ2-1; TCRdb designates TRBD1, a call that cannot be tested without DNA. The CDR3 spans 14 residues. Germline V lookup: CDR1 SEHNR, CDR2 FQNEAQ (reference sequence). The CDR3 spells CASSPVGLPNEQFF.

This rearrangement joins TRBV20-1 to TRBJ1-1; TCRdb's D call of TRBD1 is untestable without DNA. The CDR3 extends over 14 amino acids. The germline gives CDR1 DFQATT, CDR2 SNEGSKA (reference sequence). The CDR3 spells CSAQRTGLNTEAFF.

V usage is TRBV21-1 and J usage is TRBJ1-5; TCRdb picks TRBD1, but there is no DNA to check that call. TRBV21-1 is a known pseudogene. This CDR3 has 16 residues. The chain's CDR3 is CASSKALREVGQPQHF.

The chain combines TRBV12-3 or TRBV12-4 with TRBJ2-3. This CDR3 is built from 15 residues. CDR3 loop: CASSSSGAGTDTQYF.

This chain uses TRBV12-3 or TRBV12-4 with TRBJ1-4; with no DNA, the TCRdb D assignment of TRBD1 cannot be verified. The CDR3 has 18 amino acids. The CDR3 protein is CASSLLPLQGNHNEKLFF.

The chain joins TRBV11-2 to TRBJ2-3; TCRdb designates TRBD2, a call that cannot be tested without DNA. The CDR3 is 16 residues long. From germline, CDR1 is SGHAT and CDR2 FQNNGV. The CDR3 sequence is CASSLELAGIKDTQYF.

CDR3 residues: CAWFRDRVNTEAFF. The chain uses TRBV30 and TRBJ1-1; as DNA is missing, the TRBD1 call by TCRdb cannot be tested. CDR3 length equals 14 residues. CDR1 is GTSNPN, CDR2 SVGIG, per germline (reference sequence). The variable domain in full, completed from reference TRBV30 and TRBJ1-1, reads SQTIHQWPATLVQPVGSPLSLECTVEGTSNPNLYWYRQAAGRGLQLLFYSVGIGQISSEVPQNLSASRPQDRQFILSSKKLLLSDSGFYLCAWFRDRVNTEAFFGQGTRLTVV.

The J gene is TRBJ2-1, the V gene TRBV20-1; TCRdb's D call, TRBD1, is unchecked because there is no DNA. CDR1 DFQATT and CDR2 SNEGSKA come from the germline V gene (reference sequence). This CDR3 region has 14 residues. The CDR3 here is CSAIRQGGYNEQFF.

This chain connects TRBV27 to TRBJ2-1; the D call from TCRdb, TRBD2, cannot be confirmed without DNA. Per germline, CDR1 MNHEY and CDR2 SMNVEV (reference sequence). CDR3 length: 19 amino acids. The chain's CDR3 is CASSLTSGSSAIWGNEQFF.

The rearrangement links TRBV12-3 or TRBV12-4 to TRBJ1-1; TCRdb's D call of TRBD1 is untestable without DNA. The CDR3 spans 16 residues. The CDR3: CASSLALGGDGTEAFF.

The chain has TRBV12-3 or TRBV12-4 and TRBJ1-4; TCRdb lists TRBD1, though no DNA is available to test this call. This CDR3 spans 19 amino acids. CDR3 loop: CASSFTFRDRGPSNEKLFF.

The V gene is TRBV10-2, the J gene TRBJ2-7. The CDR3 length is 13 residues. CDR1 WSHSY and CDR2 SAAADI come from the germline V gene. Here the CDR3 reads CASGEGVTYEQYF.

The rearrangement joins TRBV3-1 to TRBJ2-1; the D gene TCRdb calls, TRBD1, cannot be checked with no DNA. Germline CDR1 and CDR2: LGHDT and YNNKEL (reference sequence). The CDR3 has 17 amino acids. The CDR3 spells CASSRGIETTSYNEQFF.

The chain recombines TRBV7-8 with TRBJ2-2; TCRdb's assignment of TRBD1 cannot be checked, as there is no DNA. Germline V gives CDR1 SGHVS, CDR2 FQNEAQ. There are 17 residues in the CDR3. CDR3 loop: CASSPPGQGKVTGELFF.

The chain links TRBV12-3 or TRBV12-4 to TRBJ2-3; checking the TCRdb D call of TRBD2 is not possible without DNA. The CDR3 spans 14 residues. CDR3 amino acids: CASTERAATDTQYF.

This chain's CDR3 is CASSRVGDADEQFF. The chain links TRBV4-1 to TRBJ2-1. From germline, CDR1 is MGHRA and CDR2 YSYEKL. The CDR3 is 14 residues long.

The CDR3 reads CASSLIASGRIDEQFF. V usage is TRBV7-9 and J usage is TRBJ2-1; the D gene TCRdb calls, TRBD2, cannot be checked with no DNA. The germline V gene has CDR1 SEHNR and CDR2 FQNEAQ (reference sequence). The CDR3 runs 16 residues. The full variable domain, rest sourced from reference TRBV7-9 and TRBJ2-1, is DTGVSQNPRHKITKRGQNVTFRCDPISEHNRLYWYRQTLGQGPEFLTYFQNEAQLEKSRLLSDRFSAERPKGSFSTLEIQRTEQGDSAMYLCASSLIASGRIDEQFFGPGTRLTVL.

The V gene is TRBV7-3, the J gene TRBJ2-3; TCRdb's D call, TRBD2, is unchecked because there is no DNA. The CDR3 is made up of 17 amino acids. CDR1 SGHTA and CDR2 FQGTGA come from the germline V gene. The CDR3 sequence: CASSPSLSGGRSDTQYF.

The V gene is TRBV19, the J gene TRBJ2-1; the TCRdb D gene call, TRBD1, has no DNA to confirm it. The germline CDR1 and CDR2 sequences are LNHDA and SQIVND (reference sequence). This CDR3 has 14 residues. CDR3 region: CASTPGQGASGQFF.

The chain combines TRBV27 with TRBJ2-7; TCRdb lists TRBD1, though no DNA is available to test this call. The germline V gene has CDR1 MNHEY and CDR2 SMNVEV (reference sequence). There are 13 residues in the CDR3. This CDR3 is CASSPNPDRGQYF.

This chain links TRBV27 with TRBJ2-7; the D call from TCRdb, TRBD2, cannot be confirmed without DNA. The CDR3 sequence is 15 residues long. Germline CDR1 reads MNHEY; CDR2 reads SMNVEV (reference sequence). Here the CDR3 reads CASSFSGESPYEQYF.

V is TRBV2 and J is TRBJ2-1; the TRBD1 assignment by TCRdb is unverifiable without DNA. There are 15 residues in the CDR3. Germline V gene data show CDR1 as SNHLY and CDR2 as FYNNEI. The CDR3 region is CASSEGTGDNNEQFF.

The rearrangement uses TRBV2 and TRBJ1-4; TCRdb's D call, TRBD1, is unchecked because there is no DNA. Germline CDR1 SNHLY, CDR2 FYNNEI. This CDR3 region has 15 residues. The CDR3 here is CASSEIPGRDEKLFF.